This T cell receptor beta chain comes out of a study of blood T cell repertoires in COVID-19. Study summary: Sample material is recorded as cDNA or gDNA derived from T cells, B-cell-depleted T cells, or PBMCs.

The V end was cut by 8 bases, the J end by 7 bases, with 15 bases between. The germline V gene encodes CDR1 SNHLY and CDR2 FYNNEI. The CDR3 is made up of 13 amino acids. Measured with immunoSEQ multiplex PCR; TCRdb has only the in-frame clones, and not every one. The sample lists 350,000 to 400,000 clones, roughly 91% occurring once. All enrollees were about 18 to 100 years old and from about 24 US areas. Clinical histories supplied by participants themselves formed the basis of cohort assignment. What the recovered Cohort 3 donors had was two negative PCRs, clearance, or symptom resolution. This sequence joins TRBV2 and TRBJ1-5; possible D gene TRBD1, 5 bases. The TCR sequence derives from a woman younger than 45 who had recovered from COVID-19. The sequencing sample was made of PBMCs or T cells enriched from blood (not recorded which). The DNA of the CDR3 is TGTGCCAGCTTTGGGGGGGTAGGACAGCCCCAGCATTTT. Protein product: CASFGGVGQPQHF.